The clone carrying this T cell receptor (beta chain) was counted at least ten times. The sample originates from a study of T cells of healthy individuals. Germline V gene sequence: CDR1 SGHAT, CDR2 FQNNGV. The V gene end was trimmed by 2 bases and the J gene end by 6 bases; junction bases not matched to a gene: 6. The CDR3 runs 17 residues. TCRdb reprocessed the 5' RACE reads with MiXCR, giving one entry per CDR3 protein. Here the sample spans approximately 52,000 distinct CDR3 sequences, roughly 15% being singletons. The sequence was collected from a human donor in good health. The chain employs TRBV11-2 and TRBJ2-1; TRBD2 agrees at 14 bases. The CDR3: CASSLRLGTSGSNEQFF. The CDR3 DNA follows: TGTGCCAGCAGCTTACGTCTCGGGACTAGCGGGAGCAATGAGCAGTTCTTC.